This TCR beta chain derives from a study of cytomegalovirus exposure and HLA in healthy donors (dated by TCRdb to 2017 to 2019). With regard to the full study: An earlier analysis of 587 of the donors reported approximately 300 Gb of sequence data and 100 million to 140 million unique TCR beta sequences from approximately 180 million T cells. An early release that covered 640 HLA-typed donors contained approximately 300 gigabases of sequencing data and 75 million to 100 million unique TCR sequences. Of the 300 to 400 genotyped donors, around 81% fell in the genetic ancestry cluster associated with self-reported Caucasian donors. The study aimed to test whether cataloging public T cell receptors could reveal signatures of past pathogen exposure. The T cell repertoires of under 700 subjects were profiled by immunosequencing and related to cytomegalovirus serostatus. Along with the roughly 670-subject first cohort, a separate validation cohort of around 120 different subjects was used. To predict cytomegalovirus infection status, the study brought together high-throughput TCR immunosequencing, statistical association of individual TCRs with disease status, and machine learning. In a later analysis, previously published TCR beta repertoires from several hundred donors were re-analyzed and high-resolution HLA genotyping was added so that TCR occurrence patterns could be studied. The later analysis used no new phenotypic data to find candidate immune exposures, relying instead on TCR beta sequences and their occurrence across donors. To decide whether each TCR beta V gene segment behaved as functional or pseudogenic, an earlier analysis of fewer than 750 of the donors relied on high-throughput TCR beta sequencing. Donor age, sex, ethnicity and CMV serostatus were compiled alongside the repertoire data. A later genetic analysis used genome-wide SNP genotypes for about 60% of the roughly 700 donors, treating that subset as a discovery cohort. Every repertoire in the discovery cohort had been generated on one and the same sequencing platform. HLA typing included class I and class II loci at four-digit resolution. Typing coverage differed by locus: A, B, C, DRB1 and DQB1 were typed in about 620-640 donors, DQA1 in about 500, DPA1 in some 610, and DPB1 in around 440. Several DR-DQ haplotypes were handled as single units for association and clustering, since linkage in the cohort was strong. Among some 410 genotyped donors of the cohort, an average of approximately 240,000 unique TCR beta nucleotide sequences was sequenced per donor, of which 15% to 20% were non-productive.

Comments on this clone: Its antigen is not yet known. No much larger clone exists at a distance of one base, and base qualities are not known.

The cohort consisted of more than 650 healthy bone marrow donors. At the time of sampling, every cohort member was nominally healthy, though immune exposures that went unrecorded were likely present. The donor tested CMV seropositive, placing the donor among the 250 to 350 seropositive members of the cohort. Each donor provided a peripheral blood sample, and peripheral blood mononuclear cells were used for TCR beta sequencing. The Qiagen DNeasy Blood Extraction Kit was used to extract genomic DNA from the blood cell samples. Overall study outcomes, separate from this receptor: Some IMGT-functional V segments, including TRBV6-2 and TRBV6-3, could not be told apart with the 87-base-pair reads, so those segments were excluded. The authors suggested that the approach could potentially be extended to other disease states and immunological phenotypes. Presence/absence analyses assumed roughly uniform sequencing depth across donors, an assumption that may not hold. In an earlier analysis of some 640 of the donors, most TCR beta V segments were observed in productive rearrangements about 90% or about 30% of the time, broadly matching IMGT annotations. Because HLA typing was unavailable for some donors at each locus, only the typed subset was used in association tests. In vitro tests confirmed that a few of the cytomegalovirus-associated TCR beta chains recognize cytomegalovirus antigens. According to a later analysis, TCR association rates differed among HLA loci, with DRB1 alleles showing the most associated TCRs and HLA-C alleles showing the fewest. According to a later analysis, parvovirus B19, influenza, CMV and Epstein-Barr virus appeared linked to several top co-occurrence clusters. A total of 150 to 200 TCR beta chains were listed by the study as associated with cytomegalovirus. Because counts were too low, about 15 rarely observed V segments, including chromosome 9 orphons, were left out of the earlier analysis of some 640 of the donors. Most TCR sequences were observed very rarely across donors, whereas some public TCRs were present in many individuals. Strong co-occurrence of HLA alleles, especially DR and DQ, made assigning TCR associations to individual alleles difficult. A group of highly shared sequence variants was considered likely to be a technical artifact of the sequencing pipeline. Correlated functional status among segregating V segments might reflect linkage disequilibrium, but an unknown experimental factor could not be ruled out. An association between a missense DCLRE1C variant and V-gene and J-gene trimming of TCR beta chains was found in a later genetic analysis and replicated in an independent cohort. The cohort was sequenced for TCR beta chains only, and without alpha or paired-chain data the features that could be detected were limited. A later analysis found that HLA-associated TCR beta chains were more clonally expanded and had lower generation probabilities than equally common non-associated chains. A later analysis associated 16,951 TCR beta sequences with specific HLA alleles at a false discovery rate of 0.05. According to a later analysis, most CMV-associated TCR beta chains appeared to be HLA-restricted, and the HLA associations seemed to be driven largely by CMV exposure. The classifier was reported to diagnose cytomegalovirus status with high specificity and sensitivity in both the original cohort and the validation cohort. Compared with the roughly 600-donor mean, donors in an Asian-associated ancestry cluster had fewer N-insertions in productive TCRs, according to a later genetic analysis. For the cohort, immune exposure information was limited to CMV serostatus. A further reported finding was that TCR beta sequences accurately predicted the HLA-A and HLA-B alleles for most subjects in the first cohort.

In the germline V gene, CDR1 corresponds to KGHSH and CDR2 to LQKENI. Measured from the cysteine to the phenylalanine, the CDR3 is 16 residues long. The read is trimmed to its CDR3 DNA, 48 bases read in frame from base 1. For this chain, trimming is 4 bases at the V end and 3 bases at the J end, and the number of junction bases without a gene match is 11. Library generation was performed with the immunoSEQ multiplex PCR assay. A mixture of 60 forward primers for TCR Vbeta segments and 13 reverse primers for TCR Jbeta segments was used in the multiplex PCR. A multiplex PCR assay on genomic DNA amplified the CDR3 region of rearranged TCR beta genes. The amplified TCR beta libraries were sequenced on the Illumina HiSeq System as 87-base-pair reads. The authors processed their data as follows. A later analysis tallied tens of millions of unique TCR beta chains across the 640 or so repertoires, and approximately 12 million of those chains were shared by two or more donors. Raw reads were error-corrected and collapsed into unique sequences by a nearest-neighbor algorithm in which closely related sequences were merged to remove PCR and sequencing errors. V, D and J gene segments were assigned by aligning CDR3 sequences to IMGT reference sequences. For a sequence to be retained, a match of at least six nucleotides was required to both a V gene segment and a J gene segment. Rearrangements were classified as productive when the CDR3 lacked stop codons and remained in frame with V and J, and all other rearrangements were classified as non-productive. Following IMGT convention, CDR3 was defined as the stretch from the second conserved V-encoded cysteine to the conserved J-encoded phenylalanine. The earlier analysis of roughly 590 of the donors excluded any sequence lacking an unambiguous match to a single V gene segment. In an earlier analysis of a few hundred of the donors, V segments were called functional above 56.7% productive rearrangements and were called segregating when the between-donor standard deviation exceeded 5%. A statistical classification framework was built for diagnosing cytomegalovirus status from the catalog of TCR beta chain sequences. A later analysis assigned V and J genes by comparing TCR nucleotide sequences with IMGT/GENE-DB human TR gene sequences. In a later analysis, CDR3 sequences and most-parsimonious VDJ recombination scenarios were assigned using the TCRdist pipeline. In a later analysis, each TCR beta chain was defined by its CDR3 amino acid sequence together with its V-gene family, and reads without a unique V-gene family were excluded. In a later analysis, several hundred highly shared, low-generation-probability nucleotide sequences were removed to address suspected cross-contamination and a sequencing artifact. For each public chain, a later analysis derived a clonal expansion index from normalized ranks of inferred template counts within each repertoire. A later analysis computed generation probabilities with a VDJ recombination model fitted to out-of-frame rearrangements, and checked the results against IGoR. Hypergeometric tests were used in a later analysis to score TCR-TCR, TCR-HLA and TCR-CMV co-occurrence, with a repertoire-size bias correction applied to the TCR pairs. A later analysis estimated false discovery rates by permuting HLA or CMV assignments 20 times. In a later analysis, co-occurring TCRs were grouped using DBSCAN, and TCRdist sequence similarity was added for clustering within HLA-allele-positive subsets. Co-occurrence clustering excluded repertoires with fewer than 30,000 or more than 120,000 public chains, plus five with anomalous nucleotide sharing. In its TCRdb copy, this immuneACCESS table keeps in-frame sequences only and misses some clones. Where compared with another copy, unresolved V genes explain less than half of these, and the others have no known cause. That table supplies the V and J calls and clone size; D and trimming were determined from the DNA. In this sample the table shows about 99,000 clones, approximately 73% of which occur a single time. Clones ranked in the top ten supply 10% of the sample.

The V and J segments used are TRBV18 and TRBJ1-2, and 7 bases in between align with TRBD1. The source of this sequence is a young woman in good health and CMV-seropositive. Input material: PBMCs. The CDR3 region has the sequence CASSQTDRDPHYGYTF. At the DNA level, the sequence is TGTGCCAGCTCACAGACAGACAGGGACCCTCACTATGGCTACACCTTC.